The sequence of this T cell receptor (beta chain) was determined in a study of cytomegalovirus exposure and HLA in healthy donors (TCRdb year 2017). General notes on the study: In an earlier analysis of around 540 of the donors, 250 to 350 Gb of sequence data and 117 million unique TCR beta sequences from approximately 180 million T cells were reported. In addition to the first cohort of several hundred subjects, a separate validation cohort of 100 to 150 different subjects was used. The T cell repertoires of several hundred subjects were profiled by immunosequencing and related to cytomegalovirus serostatus. HLA typing included class I and class II loci at four-digit resolution. Roughly 310 gigabases of sequencing data and tens of millions of unique TCR sequences were included in an early release covering around 600 HLA-typed donors. An earlier analysis of around 640 of the donors used high-throughput TCR beta sequencing to judge whether each TCR beta V gene segment behaved as functional or pseudogenic. High-throughput TCR immunosequencing, statistical association of individual TCRs with disease status, and machine learning were combined to predict cytomegalovirus infection status. Donor age, sex, ethnicity and CMV serostatus were compiled together with the repertoire data. The genetic ancestry cluster associated with self-reported Caucasian donors included approximately 85% of the 350 to 500 genotyped donors. Because of strong linkage in the cohort, 5 or 6 DR-DQ haplotypes were treated as single units for association and clustering. The study aimed to test whether signatures of past pathogen exposure could be identified by cataloging public T cell receptors. In a later analysis, previously published TCR beta repertoires from hundreds of donors were re-analyzed and high-resolution HLA genotyping was added so that TCR occurrence patterns could be studied. A later genetic analysis took genome-wide SNP genotypes for about 60% of the roughly 670 donors and used that subset as a discovery cohort. Typing coverage varied by locus: about 620-630 donors for A, B, C, DRB1 and DQB1; approximately 520 for DQA1; about 570 for DPA1; under 490 for DPB1. All discovery cohort repertoires had been generated on a single sequencing platform. Rather than drawing on any new phenotypic data, the later analysis identified candidate immune exposures from TCR beta sequences and the way those sequences occurred across donors. Among about 390 genotyped donors of the cohort, an average of roughly 240,000 unique TCR beta nucleotide sequences were sequenced per donor, roughly 18% of them non-productive.

The cohort consisted of 600 to 700 healthy bone marrow donors. All cohort members were sampled while nominally healthy, although unrecorded immune exposures were likely present. The donor was CMV seronegative and belonged to the group of 352 seronegative cohort members. Each donor provided a peripheral blood sample, and peripheral blood mononuclear cells were used for TCR beta sequencing. Genomic DNA extraction from the blood cell samples was performed with the Qiagen DNeasy Blood Extraction Kit. The protocol used for the library was the immunoSEQ multiplex PCR assay. The multiplex PCR relied on a mix of 60 forward primers for TCR Vbeta segments and 13 reverse primers for TCR Jbeta segments. The CDR3 region of rearranged TCR beta genes was amplified from genomic DNA by a multiplex PCR assay. Amplified TCR beta libraries were sequenced as 87-base-pair reads on the Illumina HiSeq System. For the original study's pipeline: A later analysis tallied around 80 million unique TCR beta chains across the 666 repertoires, and about 12 million of those chains were shared by two or more donors. Raw reads were error-corrected and collapsed into unique sequences with a nearest-neighbor algorithm that merged closely related sequences to remove PCR and sequencing errors. CDR3 sequences were aligned to IMGT reference sequences to assign V, D and J gene segments. Each retained sequence needed at least a six-nucleotide match to both a V gene segment and a J gene segment. Rearrangements were classified as productive when the CDR3 lacked stop codons and remained in frame with V and J, and all other rearrangements were classified as non-productive. CDR3 was defined by IMGT convention, running from the second conserved V-encoded cysteine to the conserved J-encoded phenylalanine. The earlier analysis of some 600 of the donors excluded sequences that lacked an unambiguous match to a single V gene segment. In an earlier analysis of almost 600 of the donors, a V segment was called functional when productive rearrangements were above 56.7%, and segregating when the standard deviation between donors exceeded 5%. To diagnose cytomegalovirus status from the catalog of TCR beta chain sequences, a statistical classification framework was built. In a later analysis, V and J genes were assigned by comparing TCR nucleotide sequences against IMGT/GENE-DB human TR gene sequences. In a later analysis, CDR3 sequences and most-parsimonious VDJ recombination scenarios were assigned using the TCRdist pipeline. In a later analysis, each TCR beta chain was defined by its CDR3 amino acid sequence together with its V-gene family, and reads without a unique V-gene family were excluded. To address suspected cross-contamination and a sequencing artifact, a later analysis removed under 600 highly shared, low-generation-probability nucleotide sequences. For each public chain, a later analysis derived a clonal expansion index from normalized ranks of inferred template counts within each repertoire. Generation probabilities in a later analysis came from a VDJ recombination model fitted to out-of-frame rearrangements, and those results were checked against IGoR. Hypergeometric tests were used in a later analysis to score TCR-TCR, TCR-HLA and TCR-CMV co-occurrence, with a repertoire-size bias correction applied to the TCR pairs. In a later analysis, false discovery rates were estimated by permuting HLA or CMV assignments 20 times. In a later analysis, co-occurring TCRs were grouped with DBSCAN, and TCRdist sequence similarity was added when clustering was performed within HLA-allele-positive subsets. Co-occurrence clustering excluded repertoires with fewer than 30,000 or more than 120,000 public chains, plus five with anomalous nucleotide sharing. Sourced from immuneACCESS, this table was stored by TCRdb with only in-frame sequences that have V and J called. A share of the clones is absent; for the studies checked, an unresolved V gene accounts for under half, and the remainder has no known explanation. For V, J and clone size, that table is used; D and trimming come from the DNA. The sample records about 59,000 clones, approximately 80% of which are singletons. In total, the top ten clones hold approximately 3.9% of the sample.

The investigation overall reported the following: In the study, 150 to 200 TCR beta chains were listed as associated with cytomegalovirus. In a later analysis, 16,951 TCR beta sequences were associated with specific HLA alleles at a false discovery rate of 0.05. A later genetic analysis reported fewer N-insertions in productive TCRs among donors in an Asian-associated ancestry cluster than the roughly 700-donor mean. Broadly in line with IMGT annotations, most TCR beta V segments showed up in productive rearrangements about 87% or about 30% of the time in an earlier analysis of 450 to 750 of the donors. The classifier was reported to diagnose cytomegalovirus status with high specificity and sensitivity in both the original and validation cohorts. Presence/absence analyses assumed roughly uniform sequencing depth across donors, an assumption that may not hold. Because HLA typing was missing for some donors at each locus, association tests included only the typed subset. Over 15 rarely observed V segments, including chromosome 9 orphons, were excluded from the earlier analysis of several hundred of the donors because counts were too low. V-gene and J-gene trimming of TCR beta chains was associated with a missense DCLRE1C variant in a later genetic analysis, and the association was replicated in an independent cohort. The authors suggested that the approach could potentially be generalized to other disease states and immunological phenotypes. According to a later analysis, parvovirus B19, influenza, CMV and Epstein-Barr virus appeared linked to several top co-occurrence clusters. A cluster of highly shared sequence variants was judged likely to be a technical artifact of the sequencing pipeline. The only immune exposure information available for the cohort was CMV serostatus. Compared with equally common non-associated chains, HLA-associated TCR beta chains in a later analysis were more clonally expanded and had lower generation probabilities. Because the 87-base-pair reads could not distinguish some IMGT-functional V segments, including TRBV6-2 and TRBV6-3, those segments were excluded. Only TCR beta chains were sequenced in this cohort, and the absence of alpha or paired-chain data limited detectable features. A further reported finding was that TCR beta sequences accurately predicted the HLA-A and HLA-B alleles for most subjects in the first cohort. Most TCR sequences were seen in very few donors, while some public TCRs were found in many individuals. When HLA alleles, especially DR and DQ, strongly co-occurred, TCR associations were difficult to assign to individual alleles. In a later analysis, the rate of TCR association differed among HLA loci, with DRB1 alleles having the most associated TCRs and HLA-C alleles having the fewest. Linkage disequilibrium might explain the correlated functional status among segregating V segments, but an unknown experimental factor could not be ruled out. A few of the identified cytomegalovirus-associated TCR beta chains were confirmed in vitro to be specific for cytomegalovirus antigens. According to a later analysis, most CMV-associated TCR beta chains appeared to be HLA-restricted, and the HLA associations seemed to be driven largely by CMV exposure.

CDR1 MNHEY and CDR2 SMNVEV are derived from the germline V gene (reference sequence). V trim: 4 bases; J trim: 2 bases; unmatched bases: 2. CDR3 length: 13 amino acids, cysteine to phenylalanine. CDR3 DNA only is kept here, 39 bases in frame from base 1. Worth noting for this clone: What antigen it recognizes has not been identified. One base away there is no much larger clone; base qualities are not given.

The sequencing input was PBMCs. The origin of this receptor is a woman in her thirties or forties in good health and CMV-seronegative. The chain is assembled from TRBV27 and TRBJ2-7; 7 central nucleotides agree with TRBD2. Here the CDR3 is given as CASSSSGAYEQYF. The nucleotides read TGTGCCAGCAGTTCTAGCGGAGCCTACGAGCAGTACTTC.